Below are 7 T cell receptor beta chains sequenced from a single sample in a study of blood T cell repertoires in COVID-19. Sequencing was performed with immunoSEQ multiplex PCR; in TCRdb, only in-frame clones are kept and a portion is missing. The data hold about 170,000 clones, with approximately 88% observed a single time. The specimen sequenced was peripheral blood. Receptor source: a woman aged 50 to 60 with acute or convalescent COVID-19.

The rearrangement uses TRBV21-1 and TRBJ2-5; TRBD1 is the table's D call, not checked against the DNA. TRBV21-1 is tagged as a pseudogene. This CDR3 comprises 19 residues. The CDR3 sequence is CASSCPRSPPQGRVETQYF. CDR3 in DNA: TGTGCCAGCAGCTGCCCTCGATCCCCTCCCCAGGGTAGAGTAGAGACCCAGTACTTC.

The rearrangement links TRBV20-1 to TRBJ1-2; D ambiguous. Trimming took off 6 bases at V and 4 bases at J, with 12 bases between the two ends. This CDR3 is 12 amino acids long. CDR1 is DFQATT and CDR2 is SNEGSKA in the germline V gene (reference sequence). As DNA, the CDR3 is TGCAGTGCCAGTACGGTCACCTATGGCTACACCTTC. Encoded protein: CSASTVTYGYTF.

The V gene is TRBV30, the J gene TRBJ2-5, with TRBD1 as a possible D gene (6 bases). Germline V gene data show CDR1 as GTSNPN and CDR2 as SVGIG (reference sequence). The length of the CDR3 is 13 residues. Trimming cost V 3 bases and J 7 bases, with 15 bases left between them. The CDR3 region has the DNA TGTGCCTGGAGCCAGGGGAGCCCAGGGACCCAGTACTTC. This translates into CAWSQGSPGTQYF.

The rearrangement joins TRBV30 to TRBJ2-5; 12 bases line up with TRBD2. Trimming cost V 2 bases and J 5 bases; bases outside gene matches: 6. Germline CDR1 reads GTSNPN; CDR2 reads SVGIG (reference sequence). The CDR3 contains 15 residues. The CDR3 DNA reads TGTGCCTGGAGTCCTCTAGCGGGAGGGAGGGAGACCCAGTACTTC. This gives the protein CAWSPLAGGRETQYF. Together with reference TRBV30 and TRBJ2-5, the CDR3 gives the full variable domain: SQTIHQWPATLVQPVGSPLSLECTVEGTSNPNLYWYRQAAGRGLQLLFYSVGIGQISSEVPQNLSASRPQDRQFILSSKKLLLSDSGFYLCAWSPLAGGRETQYFGPGTRLLVL.

In DNA, the CDR3 is TGCGCCAGCAGCTTGGATGACAGGGGTGAAGGAAAACTGTTTTTT. Amino acids: CASSLDDRGEGKLFF. The chain recombines TRBV5-1 with TRBJ1-4; 8 bases are shared with TRBD1. Germline CDR1 is SGHRS and CDR2 is YFSETQ. With V trimmed by 0 bases and J by 10 bases, 8 bases remained unmatched. The CDR3 sequence is 15 residues long. Full variable domain (outside the CDR3, taken from reference TRBV5-1 and TRBJ1-4): KAGVTQTPRYLIKTRGQQVTLSCSPISGHRSVSWYQQTPGQGLQFLFEYFSETQRNKGNFPGRFSGRQFSNSRSEMNVSTLELGDSALYLCASSLDDRGEGKLFFGSGTQLSVL.

This rearrangement joins TRBV11-3 to TRBJ1-1; 7 positions agree with TRBD1. V lost 6 bases, J lost 5 bases, and 9 bases stayed unmatched. The CDR3 is 14 amino acids. Germline loops: CDR1 SGHNT, CDR2 YENEEA. CDR3 DNA sequence: TGTGCCAGCAGTACGGATCCAGGGGGAACTGAAGCTTTCTTT. It translates to CASSTDPGGTEAFF.

The chain recombines TRBV27 with TRBJ2-5, with unresolved D. Trimming shortened V by 6 bases and J by 1 base, and 18 bases separated the two germline ends. Germline CDR1 reads MNHEY; CDR2 reads SMNVEV (reference sequence). The CDR3 covers 16 residues. The CDR3 protein is CASSSHPIELQETQYF. CDR3 sequence (DNA): TGTGCCAGCAGCTCCCACCCCATAGAACTCCAAGAGACCCAGTACTTC.